Each of the 21 T cell receptor beta chains below was sequenced from the same sample in a study of regulatory T cells in long-lasting Graves disease. Assembly of TCR beta libraries relied on iRepertoire HTBI primers together with Arm-PCR of CDR3 regions. One entry per CDR3 protein results from TCRdb running MiXCR on the multiplex PCR reads. This table has 350,000 to 500,000 distinct CDR3 sequences, approximately 15% appearing once. Time point meaning: newly diagnosed GD, antithyroid drugs for less than 3 months. Isolated PBMC RNA provided the starting material for the TCR library. The same specimen was also included in a second study, on T cells in Graves' hyperthyroidism and ophthalmopathy.

The sample in question was peripheral blood mononuclear cells (PBMCs), obtained at new diagnosis, from a patient treated with antithyroid drugs. The origin of the receptors is a woman aged 45-65 years with Graves disease.

The chain combines TRBV28 with TRBJ1-3; the D gene is possibly TRBD1 (6 bases). Trimming shortened V by 2 bases and J by 0 bases, and 11 bases separated the two germline ends. Germline assignment: CDR1 MDHEN and CDR2 SYDVKM. This CDR3 spans 16 amino acids. The CDR3 nucleotides read TGTGCCAGCAGTTTACGTTCGACAGGCTCTGGAAACACCATATATTTT. Translated: CASSLRSTGSGNTIYF.

This clonotype was found many times. The chain couples TRBV5-1 to TRBJ2-7, with D maybe TRBD1 (5 bases). The germline CDR1 and CDR2 sequences are SGHRS and YFSETQ. The CDR3 covers 14 residues. Trimming removed 1 base from V and 2 bases from J, with 10 bases in between. The CDR3 spells CASSLRQGPYEQYF. The CDR3 coding sequence is TGCGCCAGCAGCTTGAGGCAGGGCCCCTACGAGCAGTACTTC.

The rearrangement joins TRBV29-1 to TRBJ2-1; D is possibly TRBD2 (5 bases). The CDR3 is 15 amino acids. The V gene lost 0 bases and the J gene lost 3 bases, with 12 bases spanning the gap. Germline V gene data show CDR1 as SQVTM and CDR2 as ANQGSEA. The CDR3 reads CSVEDKRTVYNEQFF. The CDR3 DNA reads TGCAGCGTTGAAGATAAGAGGACTGTCTACAATGAGCAGTTCTTC.

This clonotype was recorded at least ten times. The chain links TRBV28 to TRBJ2-5, with TRBD1 as a possible D gene (5 bases). Looked up from germline, CDR1 is MDHEN and CDR2 is SYDVKM. Deletions cut 3 bases from V and 1 base from J, with 9 bases between. There are 14 residues in the CDR3. The CDR3 is CASSLRQLQETQYF. The CDR3 DNA follows: TGTGCCAGCAGTTTGAGACAGCTCCAAGAGACCCAGTACTTC.

The V call is TRBV19, the J call TRBJ2-7; 8 bases align to TRBD2. This CDR3 is built from 14 residues. Trimming took 4 bases from V and 4 from J; bases not matched to a gene: 6. Looked up from germline, CDR1 is LNHDA and CDR2 is SQIVND (reference sequence). CDR3 DNA: TGTGCCAGTAGTAGCCAGCGGGAGAGGTACGAGCAGTACTTC. It encodes CASSSQRERYEQYF.

Concerning this clonotype itself: Possible read error: a much larger clone is one base away. The chain has TRBV12-3 or TRBV12-4 and TRBJ1-2; no firm D call. The CDR3 extends over 16 amino acids. The CDR3 DNA is TGTGCCAGCAGTGGACCCAGGTACCTGCCGTATTATGTCTACACCTTC. This gives the protein CASSGPRYLPYYVYTF.

This clonotype was found many times. This sequence joins TRBV7-3 and TRBJ2-1, with D unclear. The CDR3 spans 14 residues. The germline V gene has CDR1 SGHTA and CDR2 FQGTGA. The V and J ends lost 1 base and 10 bases respectively, with 14 bases between them. CDR3 sequence reads: CASSLKSRPGEQFF. The CDR3, as DNA: TGTGCCAGCAGCTTAAAGTCTCGGCCTGGGGAGCAGTTCTTC.

The J gene is TRBJ1-4, the V gene TRBV5-1, with 9 bases that match TRBD1. V shed 4 bases and J 5 bases; nucleotides not matched to a gene: 3. Germline V gives CDR1 SGHRS, CDR2 YFSETQ. This CDR3 is built from 14 residues. In DNA form, the CDR3 reads TGCGCCAGCAGCGGGACAGGGACCAATGAAAAACTGTTTTTT. Translating it yields CASSGTGTNEKLFF.

This chain joins TRBV20-1 and TRBJ2-2; the D gene is possibly TRBD2 (7 bases). CDR1 DFQATT and CDR2 SNEGSKA come from the germline V gene (reference sequence). The CDR3 has 13 residues. The V end lost 7 bases, the J end lost 5 bases, and 14 bases lay between the germline ends. The CDR3 DNA sequence: TGCAGTGACCTAAGGGGGGGAACCGGGGAGCTGTTTTTT. Its protein is CSDLRGGTGELFF.

This clonotype has ten or more counts. J is TRBJ1-6 and V is TRBV7-3; D remains unclear. Germline loops: CDR1 SGHTA, CDR2 FQGTGA. Trimming left V 0 bases short and J 8 bases short, with 5 bases between. This CDR3 has 13 residues. CDR3 sequence reads: CASSLTMDSPLHF. CDR3 in DNA: TGTGCCAGCAGCTTAACGATGGATTCACCCCTCCACTTT.

The genes are TRBV3-1 and TRBJ2-6; D is perhaps TRBD2 (5 bases). The germline V gene has CDR1 LGHDT and CDR2 YNNKEL (reference sequence). The CDR3 loop spans 15 amino acids. The V gene lost 3 bases and the J gene lost 0 bases, with 6 bases spanning the gap. The CDR3 DNA reads TGTGCCAGCAGCCACCGGGACTCTGGGGCCAACGTCCTGACTTTC. Translating gives CASSHRDSGANVLTF.

This clonotype has at least ten counts. This chain joins TRBV28 and TRBJ2-7, with 8 nucleotides matching TRBD1. Germline V gene sequence: CDR1 MDHEN, CDR2 SYDVKM. V lost 6 bases to trimming and J lost 0 bases; unmatched junction nucleotides: 19. There are 19 residues in the CDR3. CDR3 DNA: TGTGCCAGCAGGTCCACAGGACAGGGAAGCCCTAATAGCTCCTACGAGCAGTACTTC. Protein sequence: CASRSTGQGSPNSSYEQYF.

The chain carries TRBV29-1 and TRBJ2-1; D may correspond to TRBD1 or TRBD2 (6 bases each). The CDR3 consists of 12 residues. CDR1 SQVTM and CDR2 ANQGSEA come from the germline V gene. Deletions cut 4 bases from V and 8 bases from J, with 12 bases between. The CDR3 protein is CSVAEGEYEQFF. CDR3 DNA sequence: TGCAGCGTTGCGGAGGGGGAATATGAGCAGTTCTTC.

This clonotype has ten or more counts. This chain uses TRBV6-1 with TRBJ1-2, with D possibly matching TRBD1 (6 bases). The CDR3 consists of 15 residues. V was shortened by 5 bases and J by 2 bases, with 15 bases between the two germline ends. In germline, CDR1 is MNHNS, CDR2 SASEGT. CDR3 nucleotide sequence: TGTGCCAGCAGTCCCAAAACCACAGGGAACTATGGCTACACCTTC. It is translated as CASSPKTTGNYGYTF.

Ten or more counts support this clonotype. This chain links TRBV3-1 with TRBJ2-3; D gene ambiguous. V was clipped by 3 bases and J by 5 bases, with 12 bases between them. Germline CDR1 LGHDT, CDR2 YNNKEL (reference sequence). The CDR3 is made up of 14 amino acids. CDR3 region: CASSQRQALDTQYF. CDR3 in DNA: TGTGCCAGCAGCCAGCGTCAGGCTTTAGATACGCAGTATTTT.

The chain combines TRBV6-1 with TRBJ2-1; 7 bases map to TRBD1. CDR3 length: 15 residues. With 7 bases clipped from V and 3 bases from J, the junction kept 9 bases outside the gene matches. Germline CDR1 MNHNS, CDR2 SASEGT. The CDR3 coding sequence is TGTGCCAGCACCAAGGGGTCAGGGGGCTACAATGAGCAGTTCTTC. Translating gives CASTKGSGGYNEQFF.

CDR3 in amino acids: CASSQVGSGSLTDTQYF. The CDR3 DNA reads TGTGCCAGCAGCCAAGTCGGTAGCGGGAGCCTCACAGATACGCAGTATTTT. The gene calls are TRBV3-1 and TRBJ2-3, with 9 bases lining up with TRBD2. V lost 1 base and J lost 2; bases outside the gene matches: 7. In germline, CDR1 is LGHDT, CDR2 YNNKEL (reference sequence). This CDR3 is 17 amino acids long.

For this clonotype: This may be a read error: a much more frequent sequence differs by one nucleotide. The chain uses TRBV6-1 and TRBJ2-7; 11 bases fit TRBD2. Germline V gives CDR1 MNHNS, CDR2 SASEGT. The length of the CDR3 is 15 residues. Germline trimming cut 11 bases from V and 2 bases from J; bases unmatched to any gene: 11. CDR3 DNA sequence: TGTGCCGGCAAGACCGGGACTAGCGGAACCTACGAGCAGTACTTC. Translating it yields CAGKTGTSGTYEQYF.

The chain joins TRBV6-1 to TRBJ2-2; D remains ambiguous. This CDR3 region has 15 residues. Trimming stripped 3 bases from V and 4 bases from J, with 12 bases between. Germline loops: CDR1 MNHNS, CDR2 SASEGT. For the CDR3, the DNA is TGTGCCAGCAGTGACTCCGGGCAGGCCACCGGGGAGCTGTTTTTT. The encoded protein is CASSDSGQATGELFF.

This clonotype was found a few times. A much larger clone differs by one base, so this may be a read error. This CDR3 is CGVLQGETQYF. The CDR3 region has the DNA TGCGGCGTCTTACAGGGGGAGACCCAGTACTTC. The chain carries TRBV29-1 and TRBJ2-5; 7 nucleotides align to TRBD1. The V gene's germline CDR1 is SQVTM and CDR2 ANQGSEA. CDR3 length: 11 amino acids.

In its sample, this clonotype was seen many times. The chain has TRBV18 and TRBJ2-3, with TRBD1 matching 9 bases. The CDR3 is 14 residues long. Germline V gene data show CDR1 as KGHSH and CDR2 as LQKENI. After removal of 5 bases from V and 6 bases from J, the junction contained 6 bases not matched to a gene. The CDR3 loop reads CASSRTGADDTQYF. The CDR3 region has the DNA TGTGCCAGCTCAAGGACAGGGGCTGACGATACGCAGTATTTT.